This T cell receptor (beta chain) was observed in a study of graft-versus-host responses after intestinal transplantation. Turning to the study itself: The transplants performed in recipients were multivisceral, liver-intestinal, or isolated intestinal. Recipients uniformly received anti-thymocyte globulin induction, followed by tacrolimus and steroids for three to four years. General study results and limits: An association linked early post-transplant HvG declines with peak circulating GvH clone levels. In recipient marrow, GvH clones were found, and some appeared first in ileum or blood.

The assay was immunoSEQ multiplex PCR, and TCRdb's table has in-frame clones only and misses some. The sample has some 100,000 clones, approximately 90% seen once; the top ten hold about 0.07%. The germline V gene encodes CDR1 SGHDT and CDR2 YYEEEE. The CDR3 has 12 residues. V shed 4 bases, J shed 9 bases, and the junction held 5 bases outside the gene matches. As regards this clone: Its antigen is as yet unknown.

The sample in question was unstimulated CD8+ T cells sorted from spleen or lymph node cells, obtained before transplant. The chain uses TRBV5-6 and TRBJ2-3; 7 bases align to TRBD2. The receptor was derived from a human donor who was the organ donor for an intestinal transplant. The CDR3 region has the DNA TGTGCCAGCAGCCCGGTGGGGGGGACGCAGTATTTT. Translation: CASSPVGGTQYF.